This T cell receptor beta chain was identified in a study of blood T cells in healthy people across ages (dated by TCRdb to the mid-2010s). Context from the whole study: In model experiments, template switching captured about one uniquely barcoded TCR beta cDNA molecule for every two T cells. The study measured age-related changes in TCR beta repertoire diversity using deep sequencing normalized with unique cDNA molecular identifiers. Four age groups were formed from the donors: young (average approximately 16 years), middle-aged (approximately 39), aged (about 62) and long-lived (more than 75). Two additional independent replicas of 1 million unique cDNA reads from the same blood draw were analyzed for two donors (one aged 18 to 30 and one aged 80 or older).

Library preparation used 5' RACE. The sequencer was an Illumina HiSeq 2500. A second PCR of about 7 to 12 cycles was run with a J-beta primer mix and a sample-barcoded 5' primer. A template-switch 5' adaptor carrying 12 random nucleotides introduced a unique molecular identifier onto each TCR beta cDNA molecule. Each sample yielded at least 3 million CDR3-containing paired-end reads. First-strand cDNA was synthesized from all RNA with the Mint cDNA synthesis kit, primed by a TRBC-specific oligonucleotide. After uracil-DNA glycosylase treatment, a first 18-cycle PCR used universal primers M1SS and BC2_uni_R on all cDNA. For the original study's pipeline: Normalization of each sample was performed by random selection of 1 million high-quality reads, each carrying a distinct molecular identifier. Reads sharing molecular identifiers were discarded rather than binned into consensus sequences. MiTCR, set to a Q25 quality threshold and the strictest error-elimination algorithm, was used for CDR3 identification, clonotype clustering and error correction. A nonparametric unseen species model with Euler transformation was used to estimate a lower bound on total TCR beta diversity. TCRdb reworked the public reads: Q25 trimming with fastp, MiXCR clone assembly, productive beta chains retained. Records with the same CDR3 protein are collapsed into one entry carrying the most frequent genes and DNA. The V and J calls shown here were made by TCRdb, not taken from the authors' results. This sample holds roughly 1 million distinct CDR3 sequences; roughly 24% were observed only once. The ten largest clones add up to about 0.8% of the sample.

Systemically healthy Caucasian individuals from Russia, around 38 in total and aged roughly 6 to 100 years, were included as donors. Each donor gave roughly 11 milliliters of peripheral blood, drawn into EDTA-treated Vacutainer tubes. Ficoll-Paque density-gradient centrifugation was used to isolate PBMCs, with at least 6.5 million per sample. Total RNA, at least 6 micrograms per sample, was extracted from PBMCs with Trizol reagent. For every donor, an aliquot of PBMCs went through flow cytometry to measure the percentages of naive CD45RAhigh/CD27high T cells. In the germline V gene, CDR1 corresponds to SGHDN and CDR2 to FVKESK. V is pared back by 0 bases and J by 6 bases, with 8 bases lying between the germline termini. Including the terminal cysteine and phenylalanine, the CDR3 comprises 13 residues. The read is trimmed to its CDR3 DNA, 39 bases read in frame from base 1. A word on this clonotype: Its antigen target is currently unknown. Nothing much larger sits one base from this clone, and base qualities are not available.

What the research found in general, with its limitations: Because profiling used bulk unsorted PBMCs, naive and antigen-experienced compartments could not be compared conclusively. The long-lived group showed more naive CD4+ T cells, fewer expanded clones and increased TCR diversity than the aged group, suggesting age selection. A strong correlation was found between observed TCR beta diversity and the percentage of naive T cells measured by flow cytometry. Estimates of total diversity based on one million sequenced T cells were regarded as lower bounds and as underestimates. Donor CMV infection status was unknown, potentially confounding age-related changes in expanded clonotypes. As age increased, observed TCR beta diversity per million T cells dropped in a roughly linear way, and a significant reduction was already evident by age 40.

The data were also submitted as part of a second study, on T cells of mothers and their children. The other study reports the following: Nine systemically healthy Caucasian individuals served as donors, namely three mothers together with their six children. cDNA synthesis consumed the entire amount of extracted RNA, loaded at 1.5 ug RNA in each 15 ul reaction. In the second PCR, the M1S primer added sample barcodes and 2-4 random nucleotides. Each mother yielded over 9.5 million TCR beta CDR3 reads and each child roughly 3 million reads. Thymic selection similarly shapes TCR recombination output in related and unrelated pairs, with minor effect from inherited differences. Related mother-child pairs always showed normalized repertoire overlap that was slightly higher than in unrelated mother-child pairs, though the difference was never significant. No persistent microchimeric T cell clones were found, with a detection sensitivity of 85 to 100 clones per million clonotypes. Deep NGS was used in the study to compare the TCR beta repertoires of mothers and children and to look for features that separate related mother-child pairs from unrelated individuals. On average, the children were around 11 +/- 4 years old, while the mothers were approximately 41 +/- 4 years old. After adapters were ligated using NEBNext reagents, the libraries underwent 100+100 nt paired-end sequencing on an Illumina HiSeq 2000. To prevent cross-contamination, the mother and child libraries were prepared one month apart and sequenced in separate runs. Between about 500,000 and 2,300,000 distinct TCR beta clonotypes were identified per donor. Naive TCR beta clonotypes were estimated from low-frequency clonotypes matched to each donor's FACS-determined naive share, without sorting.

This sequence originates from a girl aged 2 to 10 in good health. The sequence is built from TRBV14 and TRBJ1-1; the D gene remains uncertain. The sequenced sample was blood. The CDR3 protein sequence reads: CASSQDFRSEAFF. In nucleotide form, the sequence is TGTGCCAGCAGCCAAGATTTCCGCTCTGAAGCTTTCTTT.